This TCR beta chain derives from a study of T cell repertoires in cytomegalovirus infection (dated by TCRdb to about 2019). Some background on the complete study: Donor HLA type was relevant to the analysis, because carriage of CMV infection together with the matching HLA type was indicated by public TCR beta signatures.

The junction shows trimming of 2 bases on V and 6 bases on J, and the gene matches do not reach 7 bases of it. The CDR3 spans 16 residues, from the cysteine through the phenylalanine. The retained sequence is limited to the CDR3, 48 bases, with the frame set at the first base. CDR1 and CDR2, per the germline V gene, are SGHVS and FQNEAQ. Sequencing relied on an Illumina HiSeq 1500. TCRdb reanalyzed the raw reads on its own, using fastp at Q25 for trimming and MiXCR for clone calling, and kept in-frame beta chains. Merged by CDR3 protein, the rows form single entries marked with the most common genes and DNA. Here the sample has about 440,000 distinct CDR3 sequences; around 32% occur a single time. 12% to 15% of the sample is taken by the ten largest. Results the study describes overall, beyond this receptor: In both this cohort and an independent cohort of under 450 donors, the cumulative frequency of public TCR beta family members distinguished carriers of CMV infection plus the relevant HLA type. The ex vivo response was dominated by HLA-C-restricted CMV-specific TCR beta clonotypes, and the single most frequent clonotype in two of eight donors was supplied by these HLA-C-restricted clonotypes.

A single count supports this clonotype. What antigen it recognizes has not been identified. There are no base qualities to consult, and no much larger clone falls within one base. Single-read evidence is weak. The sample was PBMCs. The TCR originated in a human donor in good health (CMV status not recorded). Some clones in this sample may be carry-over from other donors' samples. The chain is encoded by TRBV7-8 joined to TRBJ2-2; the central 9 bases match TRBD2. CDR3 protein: CASSLSLAGRPGELFF. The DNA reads TGTGCCAGCAGCTTATCTCTAGCGGGGAGACCCGGGGAGCTGTTTTTT.